Below, 21 T cell receptor beta chains from the same sample are listed, as sequenced in a study of Ad26.COV2.S vaccination and SARS-CoV-2 variants. Indicated treatment: 19 received Ad26.COV2.S at low or high dose, single or two shots; about 5 received placebo; per-sample allocation not given. Specimen acquisition occurred on day 63 following the initial vaccine or placebo injection. Sequencing used immunoSEQ multiplex PCR; TCRdb keeps in-frame clones, though not all of them. The top ten clones hold approximately 4.5% of a sample with 350,000 to 500,000 clones, around 91% of them seen once. Sample: peripheral blood, taken in a trial of Ad26.COV2.S vaccine versus placebo. The receptors were sampled from a person aged 18-60 years who received the Ad26.COV2.S COVID-19 vaccine or a placebo.

CDR3 coding DNA: TGTGCCAGCAGCTCTTTGCGTACAGATACGCAGTATTTT. Translation gives CASSSLRTDTQYF. The chain combines TRBV7-3 with TRBJ2-3; D unclear. Trimming shortened V by 4 bases and J by 3 bases, and 8 bases separated the two germline ends. This CDR3 has 13 residues. The V gene's germline CDR1 is SGHTA and CDR2 FQGTGA. Complete variable domain (other parts from reference TRBV7-3 and TRBJ2-3): GAGVSQTPSNKVTEKGKYVELRCDPISGHTALYWYRQSLGQGPEFLIYFQGTGAADDSGLPNDRFFAVRPEGSVSTLKIQRTERGDSAVYLCASSSLRTDTQYFGPGTRLTVL.

This clone was detected only a few times. The chain carries TRBV7-2 and TRBJ1-5, with a weak D call TRBD1 (5 bases). Germline V gene lookup returns CDR1 SGHTA and CDR2 FQGNSA. V gave up 5 bases and J gave up 1 base, with 12 bases separating them. The CDR3 consists of 15 residues. CDR3 amino acids: CASSETVRSNQPQHF. CDR3 nucleotide sequence: TGTGCCAGCAGCGAGACAGTGAGGAGCAATCAGCCCCAGCATTTT. Full variable domain (rest looked up from reference TRBV7-2 and TRBJ1-5): GAGVSQSPSNKVTEKGKDVELRCDPISGHTALYWYRQSLGQGLEFLIYFQGNSAPDKSGLPSDRFSAERTGGSVSTLTIQRTQQEDSAVYLCASSETVRSNQPQHFGDGTRLSIL.

The rearrangement joins TRBV7-8 to TRBJ2-7; 10 nucleotides align to TRBD2. The CDR3 is 17 residues long. The J segment lost 0 bases and the V segment lost 3 bases, leaving 8 bases of the junction unmatched. Germline V gene sequence: CDR1 SGHVS, CDR2 FQNEAQ. As DNA, the CDR3 is TGTGCCAGCAGCTTCCGCCTAGCGGGAGCAAGCTCCTACGAGCAGTACTTC. Translated, it gives CASSFRLAGASSYEQYF.

The V gene is TRBV5-4, the J gene TRBJ2-7; 13 bases line up with TRBD2. V trimming: 0 bases; J trimming: 4 bases; junction bases outside the gene matches: 7. Germline V gene sequence: CDR1 SGHNT, CDR2 YYREEE (reference sequence). This CDR3 contains 17 residues. CDR3 residues: CASSLGLAGGGPYEQYF. The CDR3 bases are TGTGCCAGCAGCTTGGGACTAGCGGGAGGAGGGCCATACGAGCAGTACTTC.

The rearrangement links TRBV5-1 to TRBJ2-3; 12 nucleotides agree with TRBD2. The V segment lost 0 bases and the J segment 4 bases; nucleotides outside the gene matches: 3. Germline loops: CDR1 SGHRS, CDR2 YFSETQ. The CDR3 length is 16 residues. CDR3 DNA: TGCGCCAGCAGCTTGGCACTAGCGGGAGGCGCAGATACGCAGTATTTT. It is translated as CASSLALAGGADTQYF.

The genes are TRBV7-2 and TRBJ1-2; D is uncertain. Deletions cut 2 bases from V and 4 bases from J, with 8 bases between. The germline gives CDR1 SGHTA, CDR2 FQGNSA. The length of the CDR3 is 13 residues. This CDR3 is CASSLPGSYGYTF. Here the CDR3 DNA reads TGTGCCAGCAGCTTACCCGGCAGCTATGGCTACACCTTC. The full variable domain, in which reference TRBV7-2 and TRBJ1-2 provide the parts outside the CDR3, is GAGVSQSPSNKVTEKGKDVELRCDPISGHTALYWYRQSLGQGLEFLIYFQGNSAPDKSGLPSDRFSAERTGGSVSTLTIQRTQQEDSAVYLCASSLPGSYGYTFGSGTRLTVV.

This clone has a single count. The V call is TRBV5-4, the J call TRBJ2-3, with 11 bases aligning to TRBD2. This CDR3 is 15 amino acids long. Germline V gene data show CDR1 as SGHNT and CDR2 as YYREEE (reference sequence). The V gene end was trimmed by 9 bases and the J gene end by 1 base; junction bases not matched to a gene: 7. In DNA form, the CDR3 reads TGTGCCACCGGGACTAGCGGTTCTGGCACAGATACGCAGTATTTT. Translated: CATGTSGSGTDTQYF.

The V call is TRBV6-4, the J call TRBJ2-4; no clear D. Germline V gene data show CDR1 as MRHNA and CDR2 as SNTAGT. CDR3 length: 16 residues. Between the trimmed V and J ends, which lost 6 bases and 0 bases, there was a span of 15 bases. The CDR3 DNA sequence: TGTGCCAGCAGCGGAAGGGCCAGCCGAGCCAAAAACATTCAGTACTTC. Its protein is CASSGRASRAKNIQYF.

V is TRBV5-1 and J is TRBJ2-5, with a tentative D call TRBD1 (6 bases). The V end lost 0 bases, the J end lost 4 bases, and 13 bases lay between the germline ends. Germline V gene lookup returns CDR1 SGHRS and CDR2 YFSETQ. The CDR3 spans 15 residues. This CDR3 is CASSLDTGMGETQYF. Here the CDR3 DNA reads TGCGCCAGCAGCTTGGATACAGGGATGGGAGAGACCCAGTACTTC.

The chain has TRBV4-1 and TRBJ2-7, with TRBD2 matching over 7 bases. The length of the CDR3 is 13 residues. Unmatched junction bases numbered 4, after V lost 1 base and J lost 7 bases. Germline-derived CDR1 and CDR2 are MGHRA and YSYEKL. As DNA, the CDR3 is TGCGCCAGCAGCCAAGTGGCGGGAGAGGAGCAGTACTTC. Amino acid sequence: CASSQVAGEEQYF.

The V call is TRBV5-4, the J call TRBJ2-3, with no clear D. Germline V gene data show CDR1 as SGHNT and CDR2 as YYREEE (reference sequence). The CDR3 is 12 amino acids. V shed 3 bases and J shed 4 bases, with 6 bases lying between them. This CDR3 reads CASSYTPDTQYF. The CDR3 region has the DNA TGTGCCAGCAGCTACACACCAGATACGCAGTATTTT.

The rearrangement uses TRBV5-8 and TRBJ1-2; 7 nucleotides line up with TRBD1. From germline, CDR1 is SGHTS and CDR2 YDEGEE. V lost 2 bases, J lost 6 bases, and 7 bases stayed unmatched. CDR3 length: 14 residues. The CDR3 spells CASSLPGTVNGYTF. CDR3 bases: TGTGCCAGCAGCTTACCCGGGACAGTGAATGGCTACACCTTC. The variable domain in full, completed from reference TRBV5-8 and TRBJ1-2, reads EAGVTQSPTHLIKTRGQQATLRCSPISGHTSVYWYQQALGLGLQFLLWYDEGEERNRGNFPPRFSGRQFPNYSSELNVNALELEDSALYLCASSLPGTVNGYTFGSGTRLTVV.

V is TRBV27 and J is TRBJ2-7; either TRBD1 or TRBD2 may supply D (5 bases each). CDR3 length: 16 amino acids. Looked up from germline, CDR1 is MNHEY and CDR2 is SMNVEV (reference sequence). V lost 5 bases and J 2 bases, leaving 19 bases between the germline ends. CDR3 bases: TGTGCCAGCAGTACCCAGGGAAGGGACCCCACCTACGAGCAGTACTTC. Translation: CASSTQGRDPTYEQYF.

The J gene is TRBJ2-1, the V gene TRBV28; 12 bases are a match to TRBD2. The CDR3 extends over 14 amino acids. J gave up 7 bases and V 5 bases, and 3 bases lay outside the gene matches. Germline lookup yields CDR1 MDHEN and CDR2 SYDVKM. CDR3: CASSTSGRRNEQFF. The CDR3 DNA sequence: TGTGCCAGCAGTACTAGCGGGAGGAGGAATGAGCAGTTCTTC.

V usage is TRBV20-1 and J usage is TRBJ1-1; tentatively, D is TRBD1 (5 bases). Germline lookup yields CDR1 DFQATT and CDR2 SNEGSKA (reference sequence). This CDR3 spans 11 amino acids. Between the trimmed V and J ends, which lost 5 bases and 7 bases, there was a span of 11 bases. DNA of the CDR3: TGCAGTGCTGAGATAGGGGTTGAAGCTTTCTTT. As protein: CSAEIGVEAFF.

The chain recombines TRBV9 with TRBJ2-3; the D gene is possibly TRBD2 (5 bases). Trimming removed 0 bases at V and 5 bases at J, with 13 bases between. Germline values: CDR1 SGDLS, CDR2 YYNGEE. The CDR3 spans 15 residues. The CDR3 protein is CASSVGASRRDTQYF. The CDR3 DNA reads as TGTGCCAGCAGCGTAGGGGCTAGCAGACGAGATACGCAGTATTTT.

This clone was counted a single time. J is TRBJ1-2 and V is TRBV4-1, with D perhaps matching TRBD1 (6 bases). The length of the CDR3 is 12 residues. The ends were cut back, 9 bases at V and 0 bases at J, with 8 bases in the middle. Germline V gene data show CDR1 as MGHRA and CDR2 as YSYEKL. The CDR3 sequence is CASRDTNYGYTF. CDR3 nucleotides: TGCGCCAGTAGGGACACTAACTATGGCTACACCTTC.

This rearrangement joins TRBV6-6 to TRBJ2-7; D is perhaps TRBD2 (6 bases). From germline, CDR1 is MNHNY and CDR2 SVGAGI (reference sequence). The length of the CDR3 is 14 residues. Trimming cost V 0 bases and J 1 base, with 7 bases left between them. This CDR3 is CASSYSGLSYEQYF. The CDR3, as DNA: TGTGCCAGCAGTTACTCGGGACTGTCCTACGAGCAGTACTTC.

This clone is medium-sized within its sample. This chain links TRBV6-4 with TRBJ2-2; no clear D gene. This CDR3 has 13 amino acids. In germline, CDR1 is MRHNA, CDR2 SNTAGT. V lost 2 bases and J lost 1, with 2 bases in between. In DNA form, the CDR3 reads TGTGCCAGCAGTGACGGGAACACCGGGGAGCTGTTTTTT. Translation: CASSDGNTGELFF.

The CDR3 nucleotides are TGCGCCAGCAGCTTATCCGGGACTTTGTACGAGCAGTACTTC. Translation: CASSLSGTLYEQYF. V is TRBV5-1 and J is TRBJ2-7; maybe TRBD2 (6 bases). Trimming stripped 2 bases from V and 4 bases from J, with 13 bases between. This CDR3 has 14 residues. Germline CDR1 SGHRS, CDR2 YFSETQ.

CDR3 residues: CASSIGRGQETQYF. In nucleotides, the CDR3 is TGTGCCAGTAGTATAGGCAGGGGTCAAGAGACCCAGTACTTC. The gene calls are TRBV19 and TRBJ2-5, with D tentatively TRBD1 (6 bases). CDR3 length equals 14 residues. Per germline, CDR1 LNHDA and CDR2 SQIVND (reference sequence). V gave up 1 base and J gave up 2 bases, with 8 bases separating them.